The 28 T cell receptor beta chains below all came from one sample that was sequenced in a study of response to subunit inactivated influenza vaccine. TCRdb called the RT-PCR reads again in MiXCR, with one record for every CDR3 protein. The top ten hold around 10% of the sample, which has about 650,000 distinct CDR3 sequences, around a sixth seen once. The input for sequencing was PBMCs from blood, taken roughly 13 days after vaccination. These receptors were obtained from a man aged 45-60 years who received an inactivated influenza vaccine.

This clonotype was picked up a small number of times. This chain joins TRBV7-2 and TRBJ1-2; 9 nucleotides agree with TRBD1. The junction had 7 bases not matched to a gene; V was cut back by 5 bases and J by 6 bases. Per the germline V gene, CDR1 is SGHTA and CDR2 is FQGNSA. The CDR3 consists of 14 residues. In nucleotides, the CDR3 is TGTGCCAGCAGCGCGTATACAGGGGGCGATGGCTACACCTTC. This translates into CASSAYTGGDGYTF.

This clonotype was found a few times. The genes are TRBV6-5 and TRBJ1-1; 12 positions agree with TRBD1. This CDR3 region has 16 residues. Germline V lookup: CDR1 MNHEY, CDR2 SVGAGI. J was trimmed by 1 base and V by 4 bases; bases with no gene match: 4. In DNA form, the CDR3 reads TGTGCCAGCAGTTCGGGACAGGGGGCGAGGAACACTGAAGCTTTCTTT. It yields the protein CASSSGQGARNTEAFF.

This clonotype appeared a few times. The rearrangement uses TRBV29-1 and TRBJ2-5; D is perhaps TRBD1 (5 bases). The ends were cut back, 7 bases at V and 3 bases at J, with 12 bases in the middle. The CDR3 has 12 residues. CDR1 SQVTM and CDR2 ANQGSEA come from the germline V gene. The CDR3 protein is CSARKGEETQYF. The CDR3 DNA follows: TGCAGCGCGAGGAAAGGGGAAGAGACCCAGTACTTC.

The sample holds a few counts of this clonotype. The chain joins TRBV15 to TRBJ1-5, with 8 positions matching TRBD1. Germline lookup yields CDR1 LNHNV and CDR2 YYDKDF (reference sequence). This CDR3 spans 14 amino acids. The ends lost 5 bases at V and 3 bases at J; junction bases unmatched: 3. The CDR3 sequence is CATSWGQANQPQHF. Here the CDR3 DNA reads TGTGCCACCAGCTGGGGACAGGCCAATCAGCCCCAGCATTTT.

This clonotype has more than one count but fewer than ten. This chain uses TRBV20-1 with TRBJ2-1; 10 nucleotides match TRBD2. Per the germline V gene, CDR1 is DFQATT and CDR2 is SNEGSKA (reference sequence). Trimming cost V 2 bases and J 8 bases; bases outside gene matches: 6. This CDR3 is built from 14 residues. CDR3 protein: CSARPSGGGDEQFF. The DNA of the CDR3 is TGCAGTGCTAGACCTAGCGGGGGAGGCGATGAGCAGTTCTTC.

The rearrangement uses TRBV4-1 and TRBJ2-5, with 12 positions matching TRBD2. J lost 8 bases, V lost 0 bases, and 7 bases had no gene match. The CDR3 is made up of 16 amino acids. Germline CDR1 reads MGHRA; CDR2 reads YSYEKL. The CDR3 loop reads CASSQDRLAGGGTQYF. The CDR3 DNA sequence: TGCGCCAGCAGCCAAGATCGGCTAGCGGGGGGGGGTACCCAGTACTTC.

This clonotype was counted only a few times. J is TRBJ2-3 and V is TRBV7-8; 10 positions match TRBD2. The CDR3 has 16 residues. Trimming at V came to 8 bases and at J to 0 bases, leaving 8 bases not matched to a gene. Germline CDR1 is SGHVS and CDR2 is FQNEAQ. CDR3 DNA sequence: TGTGCCAGCTCCCTAGCGGGGGATTCTAGCACAGATACGCAGTATTTT. Translation gives CASSLAGDSSTDTQYF.

This clonotype was observed a handful of times. The chain is built from TRBV29-1 and TRBJ2-3; maybe TRBD1 (6 bases). CDR1 is SQVTM and CDR2 is ANQGSEA in the germline V gene. The CDR3 extends over 14 amino acids. V lost 3 bases, J lost 0 bases, and 10 bases lay in between. DNA for the CDR3: TGCAGCGTTGACTCGCAGGGGAGCACAGATACGCAGTATTTT. Translating it yields CSVDSQGSTDTQYF.

This clonotype was counted a few times. CDR3 loop: CSARDDRGGAGYFTDTQYF. Here the CDR3 DNA reads TGCAGTGCTAGAGATGACAGGGGTGGGGCGGGATATTTCACAGATACGCAGTATTTT. This chain connects TRBV20-1 to TRBJ2-3; 8 nucleotides line up with TRBD1. Trimming removed 0 bases from V and 2 bases from J; junction bases left unmatched: 16. Germline CDR1 is DFQATT and CDR2 is SNEGSKA (reference sequence). The CDR3 runs 19 residues.

The genes are TRBV11-3 and TRBJ2-7, with no clear D. Germline values: CDR1 SGHNT, CDR2 YENEEA. V was pared by 3 bases and J by 2 bases, with 20 bases between. This CDR3 comprises 17 residues. CDR3 loop: CASSFLGQPLVAYEQYF. DNA for the CDR3: TGTGCCAGCAGCTTTCTGGGCCAGCCTTTGGTAGCCTACGAGCAGTACTTC.

The chain employs TRBV6-1 and TRBJ2-3, with D hard to call. Germline V gives CDR1 MNHNS, CDR2 SASEGT. The CDR3 is 14 amino acids. Trimming pared 1 base from V and 1 base from J, leaving 6 bases between. CDR3: CASSEVGGTDTQYF. CDR3 coding DNA: TGTGCCAGCAGTGAAGTGGGTGGCACAGATACGCAGTATTTT.

J is TRBJ2-1 and V is TRBV3-1; 15 bases fit TRBD2. Germline-derived CDR1 and CDR2 are LGHDT and YNNKEL (reference sequence). The CDR3 totals 17 residues. V lost 5 bases and J lost 5; bases outside the gene matches: 7. In nucleotides, the CDR3 is TGTGCCAGCAGCTTTGGACTAGCGGGGGGGCCCCACAATGAGCAGTTCTTC. It yields the protein CASSFGLAGGPHNEQFF.

The V gene is TRBV24-1, the J gene TRBJ2-1; the D is unclear. V gave up 5 bases and J gave up 7 bases, with 8 bases separating them. The V gene's germline CDR1 is KGHDR and CDR2 SFDVKD. CDR3 length equals 12 residues. DNA of the CDR3: TGTGCCACCAGTGGTGGCAAAAATGAGCAGTTCTTC. This encodes CATSGGKNEQFF.

The gene calls are TRBV7-9 and TRBJ2-7; D may correspond to TRBD1 or TRBD2 (6 bases each). The CDR3 length is 15 residues. The V gene's germline CDR1 is SEHNR and CDR2 FQNEAQ (reference sequence). Trimming pared 6 bases from V and 6 bases from J, leaving 21 bases between. The CDR3 bases are TGTGCCAGCAGTCTCGTGACTGGGGGGCCGGGCGAGCAGTACTTC. It translates to CASSLVTGGPGEQYF. Combining the CDR3 with reference TRBV7-9 and TRBJ2-7 gives the whole variable domain DTGVSQNPRHKITKRGQNVTFRCDPISEHNRLYWYRQTLGQGPEFLTYFQNEAQLEKSRLLSDRFSAERPKGSFSTLEIQRTEQGDSAMYLCASSLVTGGPGEQYFGPGTRLTVT.

V is TRBV12-3 or TRBV12-4 and J is TRBJ2-5, with 8 bases that match TRBD2. The CDR3 extends over 14 amino acids. Losses at the gene ends were 5 bases for V and 6 bases for J; bases not matched to a gene: 8. The CDR3 reads CASSTSGSTKTQYF. The CDR3 region has the DNA TGTGCCAGCAGTACCAGCGGGAGTACCAAGACCCAGTACTTC.

V gene TRBV5-1 combines with J gene TRBJ2-4, with 7 bases matching TRBD2. This CDR3 spans 14 amino acids. The germline gives CDR1 SGHRS, CDR2 YFSETQ. After removal of 4 bases from V and 7 bases from J, the junction contained 8 bases not matched to a gene. The CDR3 is CASSGSSGSNIQYF. CDR3 sequence (DNA): TGCGCCAGCAGCGGGTCTAGCGGAAGTAACATTCAGTACTTC.

The V and J genes are TRBV29-1 and TRBJ2-1; a weak D match, TRBD2 (5 bases). Per the germline V gene, CDR1 is SQVTM and CDR2 is ANQGSEA. Trimming stripped 7 bases from V and 0 bases from J, with 10 bases between. The CDR3 contains 13 residues. CDR3 protein: CSAEGYSYNEQFF. Written as DNA, the CDR3 is TGCAGCGCAGAGGGTTACTCCTACAATGAGCAGTTCTTC.

There are a few counts of this clonotype. This chain links TRBV18 with TRBJ2-1; the D gene is possibly TRBD1 (6 bases). Per the germline V gene, CDR1 is KGHSH and CDR2 is LQKENI. V gave up 3 bases and J gave up 9 bases, with 18 bases separating them. The CDR3 covers 15 residues. The CDR3 coding sequence is TGTGCCAGCTCACCTGGATTCCAGGAAGGGGGTGAGCAGTTCTTC. Translation gives CASSPGFQEGGEQFF.

This clonotype was recorded many times. The chain carries TRBV7-2 and TRBJ2-3; the match to TRBD2 covers 10 bases. J gave up 6 bases and V 5 bases, and 11 bases lay outside the gene matches. The germline CDR1 and CDR2 sequences are SGHTA and FQGNSA. This CDR3 is 16 amino acids long. CDR3 in DNA: TGTGCCAGCAGCCCAACATCGGCTAGCGGGAGTGATACGCAGTATTTT. This translates into CASSPTSASGSDTQYF.

This clonotype was observed a handful of times. The chain joins TRBV29-1 to TRBJ2-7, with D perhaps being TRBD1 or TRBD2 (5 bases each). Germline CDR1 and CDR2: SQVTM and ANQGSEA. CDR3 length: 12 residues. V was clipped by 4 bases and J by 5 bases, with 12 bases between them. The CDR3 loop is CSVAEGWDEQYF. For the CDR3, the DNA is TGCAGCGTTGCAGAGGGGTGGGACGAGCAGTACTTC.

The V gene is TRBV14, the J gene TRBJ2-1, with a weak D call TRBD1 (5 bases). The V end lost 0 bases, the J end lost 7 bases, and 10 bases lay between the germline ends. The V gene's germline CDR1 is SGHDN and CDR2 FVKESK. The CDR3 spans 14 residues. CDR3 region: CASSQEKGINEQFF. In nucleotides, the CDR3 is TGTGCCAGCAGCCAAGAAAAGGGGATAAATGAGCAGTTCTTC.

This clonotype was observed a handful of times. The J gene is TRBJ1-2, the V gene TRBV6-1, with D possibly being TRBD1 (6 bases). V lost 2 bases to trimming and J lost 4 bases, with 23 bases between them. Germline V CDR1 and CDR2: MNHNS, SASEGT. CDR3 size: 18 residues. For the CDR3, the DNA is TGTGCCAGCAGTGAATCTAGGACAGTCTTACCATCGATCTATGGCTACACCTTC. Translation gives CASSESRTVLPSIYGYTF.

In its sample, this clonotype was seen a few times. The chain uses TRBV24-1 and TRBJ2-1, with 7 bases fitting TRBD1. J lost 2 bases, V lost 4 bases, and 10 bases had no gene match. Per germline, CDR1 KGHDR and CDR2 SFDVKD. This CDR3 has 17 amino acids. This CDR3 is CATSDHLRGLTYNEQFF. The DNA for the CDR3 is TGTGCCACCAGTGACCACCTCAGGGGGTTAACCTACAATGAGCAGTTCTTC.

This clonotype turned up a few times. The chain employs TRBV18 and TRBJ2-1; weak D call: TRBD1 (6 bases). The ends were cut back, 3 bases at V and 4 bases at J, with 13 bases in the middle. Germline CDR1 KGHSH, CDR2 LQKENI. The CDR3 contains 15 residues. CDR3 coding DNA: TGTGCCAGCTCACCCACCAGGGGCTCGTACAATGAGCAGTTCTTC. It encodes CASSPTRGSYNEQFF.

The V and J genes are TRBV7-9 and TRBJ2-3; weak D call: TRBD2 (5 bases). The V and J ends lost 6 bases and 3 bases respectively, with 22 bases between them. This CDR3 has 17 amino acids. Germline lookup yields CDR1 SEHNR and CDR2 FQNEAQ (reference sequence). The CDR3 DNA follows: TGTGCCAGCAGGGATTATTTGGAGGTTACGATTACAGATACGCAGTATTTT. Amino acid sequence: CASRDYLEVTITDTQYF.

The CDR3 DNA reads TGTGCCAGCAGCCCCACAGGTTTATGGTCACCCCTCCACTTT. Its translation: CASSPTGLWSPLHF. J is TRBJ1-6 and V is TRBV7-9, with TRBD1 as a possible D gene (5 bases). Per germline, CDR1 SEHNR and CDR2 FQNEAQ (reference sequence). Trimming took off 5 bases at V and 10 bases at J, with 15 bases between the two ends. This CDR3 is built from 14 residues. The whole variable domain, remainder taken from reference TRBV7-9 and TRBJ1-6, is DTGVSQNPRHKITKRGQNVTFRCDPISEHNRLYWYRQTLGQGPEFLTYFQNEAQLEKSRLLSDRFSAERPKGSFSTLEIQRTEQGDSAMYLCASSPTGLWSPLHFGNGTRLTVT.

This clonotype came up a few times. The chain carries TRBV20-1 and TRBJ2-4; D may be TRBD1 (6 bases). CDR1 and CDR2 from the germline V gene are DFQATT and SNEGSKA (reference sequence). This CDR3 has 14 residues. Between the trimmed V and J ends, which lost 1 base and 9 bases, there was a span of 16 bases. The CDR3 region is CSARGDQGNGIQYF. CDR3 DNA sequence: TGCAGTGCTAGAGGGGATCAGGGGAACGGCATTCAGTACTTC.

This rearrangement joins TRBV7-2 to TRBJ2-3; 8 nucleotides agree with TRBD1. CDR1 is SGHTA, CDR2 FQGNSA, per germline. Losses at the gene ends were 5 bases for V and 2 bases for J; bases not matched to a gene: 9. The CDR3 runs 16 residues. The DNA of the CDR3 is TGTGCCAGCAGCCTCTGGACAGGGAGTCACACAGATACGCAGTATTTT. Its protein product is CASSLWTGSHTDTQYF. Based on the CDR3 plus reference TRBV7-2 and TRBJ2-3, the full variable domain is GAGVSQSPSNKVTEKGKDVELRCDPISGHTALYWYRQSLGQGLEFLIYFQGNSAPDKSGLPSDRFSAERTGGSVSTLTIQRTQQEDSAVYLCASSLWTGSHTDTQYFGPGTRLTVL.